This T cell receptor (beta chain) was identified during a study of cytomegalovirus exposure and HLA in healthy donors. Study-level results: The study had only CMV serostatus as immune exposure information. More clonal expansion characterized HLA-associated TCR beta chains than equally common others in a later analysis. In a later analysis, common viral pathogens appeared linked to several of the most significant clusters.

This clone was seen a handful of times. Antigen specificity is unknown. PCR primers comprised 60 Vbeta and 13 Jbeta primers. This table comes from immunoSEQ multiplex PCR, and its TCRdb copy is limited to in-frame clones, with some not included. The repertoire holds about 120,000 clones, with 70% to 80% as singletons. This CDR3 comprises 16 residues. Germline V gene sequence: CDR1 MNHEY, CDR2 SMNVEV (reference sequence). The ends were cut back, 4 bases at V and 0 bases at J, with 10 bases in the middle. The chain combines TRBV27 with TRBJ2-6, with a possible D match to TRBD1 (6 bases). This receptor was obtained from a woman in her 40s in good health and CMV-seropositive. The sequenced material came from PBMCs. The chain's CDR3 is CASSSGTYSGANVLTF. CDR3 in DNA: TGTGCCAGCAGTTCTGGGACATACTCTGGGGCCAACGTCCTGACTTTC.